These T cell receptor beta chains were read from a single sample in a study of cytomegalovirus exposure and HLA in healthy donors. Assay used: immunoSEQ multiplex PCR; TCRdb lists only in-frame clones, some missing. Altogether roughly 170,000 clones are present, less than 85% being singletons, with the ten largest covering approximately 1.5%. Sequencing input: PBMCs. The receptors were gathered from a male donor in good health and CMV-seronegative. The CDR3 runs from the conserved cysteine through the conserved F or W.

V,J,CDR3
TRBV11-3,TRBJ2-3,CASSPGQWNSTDTQYF
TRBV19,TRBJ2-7,CATTEGTSGEQYF
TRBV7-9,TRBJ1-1,CASSSLAEAFF
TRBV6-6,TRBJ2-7,CASSYSKTTAPVQYF
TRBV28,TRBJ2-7,CASSLQSYEQYF
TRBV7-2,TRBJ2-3,CASSFQTDTQYF
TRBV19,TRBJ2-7,CASGGSYEQYF
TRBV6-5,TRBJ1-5,CASSYSRSQPQHF
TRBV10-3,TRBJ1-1,CAIIAGSEAFF
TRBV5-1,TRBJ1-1,CASSPSGQMNTEAFF
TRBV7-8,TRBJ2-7,CASSLVASYEQYF
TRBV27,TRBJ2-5,CASSSRDRPRTQYF
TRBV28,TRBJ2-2,CASLRRVNTGELFF
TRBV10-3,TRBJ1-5,CAISERNSGNQPQHF
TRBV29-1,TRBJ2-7,CSFGESYEQYF
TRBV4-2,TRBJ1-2,CASSQDRGANYGYTF
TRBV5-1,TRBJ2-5,CASSLASTTETQYF
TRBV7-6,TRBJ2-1,CASSLGLGGKNEQFF
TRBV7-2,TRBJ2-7,CASSLGTSGRAYEQYF
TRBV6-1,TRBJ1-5,CASIRRGVNQPQHF
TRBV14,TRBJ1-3,CASSQPGSGNTIYF
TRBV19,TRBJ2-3,CASRGQSKTDTQYF
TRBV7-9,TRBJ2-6,CASSLSGTESSGANVLTF